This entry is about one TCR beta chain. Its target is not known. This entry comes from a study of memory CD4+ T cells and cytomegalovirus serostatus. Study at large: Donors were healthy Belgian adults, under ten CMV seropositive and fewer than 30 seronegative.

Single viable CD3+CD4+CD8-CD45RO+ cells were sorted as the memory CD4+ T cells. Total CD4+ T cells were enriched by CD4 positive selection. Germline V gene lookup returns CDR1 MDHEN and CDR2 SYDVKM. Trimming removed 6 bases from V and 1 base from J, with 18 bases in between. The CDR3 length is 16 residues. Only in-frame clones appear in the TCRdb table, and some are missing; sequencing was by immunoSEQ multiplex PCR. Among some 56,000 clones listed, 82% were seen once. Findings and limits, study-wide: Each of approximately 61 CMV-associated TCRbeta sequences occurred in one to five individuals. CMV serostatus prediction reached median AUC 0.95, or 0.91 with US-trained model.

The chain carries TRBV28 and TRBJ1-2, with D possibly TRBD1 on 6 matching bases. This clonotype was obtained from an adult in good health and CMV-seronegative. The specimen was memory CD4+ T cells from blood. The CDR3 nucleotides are TGTGCCAGCAGAGACCCAGGGACACCTTTTAACTATGGCTACACCTTC. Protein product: CASRDPGTPFNYGYTF.